This record looks at one TCR beta chain sequence and its context. Its antigen is unknown. This entry is derived from a study of cytotoxic CD8 clonotypes in ibrutinib-treated CLL. Study-wide findings and caveats: Clonality, elevated at ibrutinib response, dropped back toward baseline at progression.

The protocol was immunoSEQ multiplex PCR, while the TCRdb copy is restricted to in-frame clones and leaves out a portion. The table includes fewer than 45,000 clones, about 70% detected once. The CDR3 is 14 residues long. V was clipped by 7 bases and J by 5 bases; unmatched bases: 3. From germline, CDR1 is LGHNT and CDR2 FRNRAP. Sequencing used PBMCs, obtained at disease progression, from a patient treated with ibrutinib. The source is a human donor with chronic lymphocytic leukemia. The chain employs TRBV12-5 and TRBJ2-2; 11 nucleotides align to TRBD2. This CDR3 is CASAGLAETGELFF. The DNA of the CDR3 is TGTGCTAGTGCGGGACTAGCGGAAACCGGGGAGCTGTTTTTT.